The present T cell receptor (beta chain) was sequenced within a study of blood T cell repertoires in COVID-19. Background on the study: COVID-19 samples from acute and convalescent phases originated in the United States, Italy and Spain.

Per the authors' pipeline: Amplification of reference gene primers was used by the study to estimate nucleated cell counts. Method: immunoSEQ multiplex PCR; TCRdb's copy keeps in-frame clones and lacks some. V, J and clone size were drawn from that table, and D and trimming were deduced from the DNA. The sample shows 150,000 to 200,000 clones, approximately 85% of them seen only once. This clone was counted a few times. The clonotype originates from a woman at least 80 years old with acute or convalescent COVID-19. Sequenced material: peripheral blood.

The CDR3 nucleotides are TGTGCCATCAGTGACCCGGGACAGGGGGCCGGGGAGCTGTTTTTT. It encodes CAISDPGQGAGELFF. The chain employs TRBV10-3 and TRBJ2-2; TRBD1 agrees at 11 bases. Trimming cost V 3 bases and J 6 bases; bases outside gene matches: 3. CDR1 is ENHRY, CDR2 SYGVKD, per germline. The CDR3 length is 15 residues.